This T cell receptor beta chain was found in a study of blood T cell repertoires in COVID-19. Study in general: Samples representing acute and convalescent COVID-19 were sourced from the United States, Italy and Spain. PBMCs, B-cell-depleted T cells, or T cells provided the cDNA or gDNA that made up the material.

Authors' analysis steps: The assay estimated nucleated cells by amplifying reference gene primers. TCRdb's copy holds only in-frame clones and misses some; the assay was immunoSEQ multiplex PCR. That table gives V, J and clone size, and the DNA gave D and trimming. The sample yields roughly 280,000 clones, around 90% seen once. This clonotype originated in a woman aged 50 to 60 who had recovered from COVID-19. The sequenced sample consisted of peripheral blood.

The CDR3 nucleotides are TGTGCCAGCAGTCCCTGGGGCAGGGGGCCTACAGATACGCAGTATTTT. Translation: CASSPWGRGPTDTQYF. The chain is built from TRBV27 and TRBJ2-3; 8 nucleotides line up with TRBD1. The CDR3 consists of 16 residues. J lost 3 bases, V lost 5 bases, and 10 bases had no gene match. Germline values: CDR1 MNHEY, CDR2 SMNVEV (reference sequence).